These 16 T cell receptor beta chains came from one sample sequenced in a study of blood T cell repertoires in COVID-19. Generated by immunoSEQ multiplex PCR, the TCRdb table keeps only in-frame clones and is missing some. The sample lists about 180,000 clones, approximately 90% seen once, with roughly 1.4% in the top ten. Sequencing was done on a sample of peripheral blood. Receptors were obtained from a woman aged 45-59 years with acute or convalescent COVID-19.

The rearrangement uses TRBV2 and TRBJ1-4; D perhaps matches TRBD1 (6 bases). From germline, CDR1 is SNHLY and CDR2 FYNNEI. The CDR3 sequence is 14 residues long. The V gene lost 1 base and the J gene lost 7 bases, with 10 bases spanning the gap. The CDR3 sequence: CASSEGTASEKLFF. The CDR3 nucleotides read TGTGCCAGCAGTGAAGGGACAGCGAGTGAAAAACTGTTTTTT.

The gene calls are TRBV11-3 and TRBJ2-7; possible D gene TRBD1, 6 bases. The V end lost 4 bases, the J end lost 5 bases, and 9 bases lay between the germline ends. The CDR3 spans 12 residues. The germline gives CDR1 SGHNT, CDR2 YENEEA. CDR3 sequence (DNA): TGTGCCAGCAGCTCTAACAGGGACGAGCAGTACTTC. As protein: CASSSNRDEQYF. Combining the CDR3 with reference TRBV11-3 and TRBJ2-7 gives the whole variable domain EAGVVQSPRYKIIEKKQPVAFWCNPISGHNTLYWYLQNLGQGPELLIRYENEEAVDDSQLPKDRFSAERLKGVDSTLKIQPAELGDSAVYLCASSSNRDEQYFGPGTRLTVT.

V usage is TRBV7-2 and J usage is TRBJ2-7, with a tentative D call TRBD2 (6 bases). V lost 7 bases to trimming and J lost 6 bases, with 19 bases between them. CDR1 SGHTA and CDR2 FQGNSA come from the germline V gene. The CDR3 spans 14 residues. CDR3 DNA sequence: TGTGCCAGCACTAGCGTCCCGGCCGTAGGCGAGCAGTACTTC. This sequence encodes CASTSVPAVGEQYF.

This chain joins TRBV30 and TRBJ2-5; possibly TRBD2 for D (5 bases). The germline V gene encodes CDR1 GTSNPN and CDR2 SVGIG (reference sequence). Trimming cost V 0 bases and J 2 bases, with 7 bases left between them. This CDR3 has 13 amino acids. Written as DNA, the CDR3 is TGTGCCTGGAGTGTACGGAGGCAAGAGACCCAGTACTTC. This encodes CAWSVRRQETQYF.

This sequence joins TRBV7-9 and TRBJ1-5, with D perhaps TRBD1 (5 bases). Deletions cut 2 bases from V and 15 bases from J, with 14 bases between. From germline, CDR1 is SEHNR and CDR2 FQNEAQ (reference sequence). CDR3 length: 12 amino acids. The CDR3 sequence: CASSLFDSTPHF. In DNA, the CDR3 is TGTGCCAGCAGCTTATTTGACAGCACCCCGCATTTT.

This sequence joins TRBV7-2 and TRBJ1-2; maybe TRBD1 (5 bases). The V gene lost 5 bases and the J gene lost 8 bases, with 18 bases spanning the gap. This CDR3 is built from 14 residues. Germline V lookup: CDR1 SGHTA, CDR2 FQGNSA. CDR3 sequence (DNA): TGTGCCAGCAGCCCACCCCCAGGGCTTCGAGGCTACACCTTC. It translates to CASSPPPGLRGYTF.

V usage is TRBV21-1 and J usage is TRBJ2-5; the DNA was not compared with TRBD1, the D call given in the table. TRBV21-1 is a listed pseudogene. CDR3 length equals 15 residues. DNA for the CDR3: TGTGCCAGCAGCAAAAGTAGAGCTAACAGGGAGACCCAGTACTTC. It is translated as CASSKSRANRETQYF.

The chain has TRBV5-1 and TRBJ2-7; possibly TRBD2 for D (6 bases). The CDR3 consists of 15 residues. Germline CDR1 reads SGHRS; CDR2 reads YFSETQ. V was clipped by 0 bases and J by 7 bases, with 17 bases between them. Written as DNA, the CDR3 is TGCGCCAGCAGCTTGGGAGCGACTAGAAGTCGGGAGCAGTACTTC. Protein: CASSLGATRSREQYF.

V usage is TRBV25-1 and J usage is TRBJ2-1; possible D gene TRBD2, 6 bases. With 4 bases removed from V and 0 bases from J, the gap between germline ends came to 10 bases. Per germline, CDR1 MGHDK and CDR2 SYGVNS. The CDR3 spans 15 residues. CDR3 bases: TGTGCCAGCAGTGGGTGGGAGGACTCCTACAATGAGCAGTTCTTC. Residues: CASSGWEDSYNEQFF.

The chain is built from TRBV19 and TRBJ2-4; possibly TRBD1 for D (5 bases). V was pared by 5 bases and J by 0 bases, with 14 bases between. The CDR3 is 16 amino acids. From germline, CDR1 is LNHDA and CDR2 SQIVND (reference sequence). The CDR3 sequence is CASSPNRLLAKNIQYF. CDR3 sequence (DNA): TGTGCCAGTAGTCCGAACAGGCTACTAGCCAAAAACATTCAGTACTTC. Full variable domain (missing parts from reference TRBV19 and TRBJ2-4): DGGITQSPKYLFRKEGQNVTLSCEQNLNHDAMYWYRQDPGQGLRLIYYSQIVNDFQKGDIAEGYSVSREKKESFPLTVTSAQKNPTAFYLCASSPNRLLAKNIQYFGAGTRLSVL.

Concerning this clone itself: The same CDR3 arises from other DNA sequences in this sample as well. The chain recombines TRBV7-9 with TRBJ1-5, with TRBD1 identical over 7 bases. The CDR3 spans 14 residues. Germline-derived CDR1 and CDR2 are SEHNR and FQNEAQ (reference sequence). V trimming: 4 bases; J trimming: 1 base; junction bases outside the gene matches: 1. The CDR3: CASSSGGSNQPQHF. CDR3 nucleotides: TGTGCCAGCAGCTCAGGGGGGAGCAATCAGCCCCAGCATTTT.

The chain has TRBV14 and TRBJ1-2; D possibly corresponds to TRBD1 (6 bases). The CDR3 has 14 amino acids. CDR1 is SGHDN, CDR2 FVKESK, per germline. The V gene lost 2 bases and the J gene lost 4 bases, with 11 bases spanning the gap. CDR3 sequence reads: CASSQWGTSYGYTF. The CDR3 nucleotides read TGTGCCAGCAGCCAATGGGGGACATCCTATGGCTACACCTTC.

This clone is a singleton in its sample. The rearrangement joins TRBV19 to TRBJ2-2, with D perhaps matching TRBD1 (6 bases). The CDR3 runs 15 residues. The germline V gene encodes CDR1 LNHDA and CDR2 SQIVND (reference sequence). Trimming removed 6 bases at V and 4 bases at J, with 15 bases between. CDR3 in amino acids: CASSQGGRGTGELFF. The CDR3 DNA sequence: TGTGCCAGTAGCCAAGGGGGAAGGGGCACCGGGGAGCTGTTTTTT. The whole variable domain, remainder taken from reference TRBV19 and TRBJ2-2, is DGGITQSPKYLFRKEGQNVTLSCEQNLNHDAMYWYRQDPGQGLRLIYYSQIVNDFQKGDIAEGYSVSREKKESFPLTVTSAQKNPTAFYLCASSQGGRGTGELFFGEGSRLTVL.

This chain joins TRBV19 and TRBJ1-3; no clear D gene. The V gene's germline CDR1 is LNHDA and CDR2 SQIVND (reference sequence). Trimming took 1 base from V and 0 from J, leaving 13 bases between them. The CDR3 is 17 residues long. This CDR3 is CASSIGPFTSSGNTIYF. The DNA of the CDR3 is TGTGCCAGTAGTATAGGTCCCTTTACCAGCTCTGGAAACACCATATATTTT.

This chain joins TRBV15 and TRBJ2-5; unclear D gene. This CDR3 is 12 amino acids long. Germline assignment: CDR1 LNHNV and CDR2 YYDKDF (reference sequence). Between the trimmed V and J ends, which lost 9 bases and 2 bases, there was a span of 10 bases. CDR3 sequence reads: CATAIVQETQYF. DNA of the CDR3: TGTGCCACAGCCATCGTGCAAGAGACCCAGTACTTC.

This clone was seen more than once but under ten times. This chain joins TRBV5-1 and TRBJ2-7; maybe TRBD2 (6 bases). The CDR3 totals 18 residues. From germline, CDR1 is SGHRS and CDR2 YFSETQ. The V end was cut by 1 base, the J end by 1 base, with 21 bases between. DNA of the CDR3: TGCGCCAGCAGCTTGTTTGTTCGGGCTAGCGTTCCATCCTACGAGCAGTACTTC. Its protein is CASSLFVRASVPSYEQYF. Based on the CDR3 plus reference TRBV5-1 and TRBJ2-7, the full variable domain is KAGVTQTPRYLIKTRGQQVTLSCSPISGHRSVSWYQQTPGQGLQFLFEYFSETQRNKGNFPGRFSGRQFSNSRSEMNVSTLELGDSALYLCASSLFVRASVPSYEQYFGPGTRLTVT.